The T cell receptor (beta chain) under discussion was sequenced for a study of blood T cells in healthy people across ages. Study-level findings and limits: Nothing was known about donor CMV status, and this possibly confounded expanded clonotype changes.

Germline V gene sequence: CDR1 DFQATT, CDR2 SNEGSKA (reference sequence). The CDR3 length is 14 residues. V shed 1 base and J shed 1 base, with 10 bases lying between them. A second roughly 7 to 12 cycle PCR used barcoded and J-beta primers. TCRdb re-called the 5' RACE reads through MiXCR, storing one row per CDR3 protein. The sample consists of 720,000 or so distinct CDR3 sequences, around 41% of them appearing once. This clonotype occurred a few times. Its antigen remains unknown. The sample consisted of blood. The chain carries TRBV20-1 and TRBJ2-5; D unresolved. The sequence was obtained from a man aged 80 or over in good health. Written as DNA, the CDR3 is TGCAGTGCTAGAGGAGCGCCCCCCCAAGAGACCCAGTACTTC. Amino acid sequence: CSARGAPPQETQYF.